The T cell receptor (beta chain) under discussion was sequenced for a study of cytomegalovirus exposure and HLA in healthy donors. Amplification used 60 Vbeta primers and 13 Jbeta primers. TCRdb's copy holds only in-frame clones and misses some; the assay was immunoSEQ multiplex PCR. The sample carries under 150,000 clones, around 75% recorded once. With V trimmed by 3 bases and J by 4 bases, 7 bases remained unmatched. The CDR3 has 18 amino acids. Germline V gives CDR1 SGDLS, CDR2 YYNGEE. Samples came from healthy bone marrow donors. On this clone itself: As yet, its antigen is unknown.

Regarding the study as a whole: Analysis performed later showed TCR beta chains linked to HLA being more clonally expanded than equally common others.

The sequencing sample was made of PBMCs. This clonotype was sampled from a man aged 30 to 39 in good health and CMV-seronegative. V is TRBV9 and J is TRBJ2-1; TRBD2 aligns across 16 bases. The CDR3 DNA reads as TGTGCCAGCAGCGCCCAGGGACTAGCGGGAGGGTTGTACAATGAGCAGTTCTTC. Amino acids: CASSAQGLAGGLYNEQFF.